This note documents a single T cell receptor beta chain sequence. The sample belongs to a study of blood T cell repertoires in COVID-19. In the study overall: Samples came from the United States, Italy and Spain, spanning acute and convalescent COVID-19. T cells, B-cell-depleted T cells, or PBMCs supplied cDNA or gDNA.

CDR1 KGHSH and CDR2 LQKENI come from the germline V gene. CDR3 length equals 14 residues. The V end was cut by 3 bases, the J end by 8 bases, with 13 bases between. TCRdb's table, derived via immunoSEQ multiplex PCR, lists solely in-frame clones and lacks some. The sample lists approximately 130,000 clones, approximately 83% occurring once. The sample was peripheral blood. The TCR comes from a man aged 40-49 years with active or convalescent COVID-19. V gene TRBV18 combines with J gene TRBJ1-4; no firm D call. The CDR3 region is CASSPPTMGEKLFF. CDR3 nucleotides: TGTGCCAGCTCACCGCCAACGATGGGCGAAAAACTGTTTTTT.